These 29 T cell receptor beta chains share one sample of origin, sequenced in a study of sequential checkpoint blockade in melanoma. TCRdb keeps only in-frame clones here, not all; method: immunoSEQ multiplex PCR. Of around 15,000 clones in the sample, 85% to 95% are singletons; the top ten hold 24%. The sample's treatment: randomized to nivolumab then ipilimumab (arm A) or the reverse (arm B). This material consisted of CD8+ T cells sorted from blood (inferred from file names), taken from a patient given nivolumab and ipilimumab in sequence. These receptors all stem from a human donor with melanoma.

This chain connects TRBV28 to TRBJ1-6, with D possibly TRBD1 on 6 matching bases. The ends were cut back, 4 bases at V and 0 bases at J, with 13 bases in the middle. The CDR3 sequence is 17 residues long. Germline V gene sequence: CDR1 MDHEN, CDR2 SYDVKM. The CDR3 sequence is CASSWTVHSSYNSPLHF. Written as DNA, the CDR3 is TGTGCCAGCAGTTGGACAGTCCATAGCTCCTATAATTCACCCCTCCACTTT.

The gene calls are TRBV6-5 and TRBJ2-7; the match to TRBD1 covers 7 bases. V lost 6 bases and J lost 5; bases outside the gene matches: 10. The CDR3 consists of 14 residues. In germline, CDR1 is MNHEY, CDR2 SVGAGI. The CDR3 is CASRLPGQLNEQYF. The DNA for the CDR3 is TGTGCCAGCAGATTACCGGGACAGCTCAACGAGCAGTACTTC.

The table lists this clone with a count of one. The chain employs TRBV2 and TRBJ2-7, with D tentatively TRBD1 (7 bases). The CDR3 has 14 amino acids. Germline V CDR1 and CDR2: SNHLY, FYNNEI. Trimming left V 2 bases short and J 5 bases short, with 13 bases between. In nucleotides, the CDR3 is TGTGCCAGCAGTGAACTGCGGAGGGGGCACGAGCAGTACGTC. This codes for CASSELRRGHEQYV.

The rearrangement joins TRBV7-9 to TRBJ2-5; the D gene is possibly TRBD2 (5 bases). The last part of the DNA fits TRBJ2-7 better; the J call may be wrong. Germline CDR1 is SEHNR and CDR2 is FQNEAQ (reference sequence). The CDR3 totals 15 residues. DNA of the CDR3: TGTGCCAGCAGCCCCGACACGGGGTCGGCCTACGAGCAGTACTTC. Translation: CASSPDTGSAYEQYF.

The V gene is TRBV19, the J gene TRBJ1-1; maybe TRBD1 (6 bases). Germline V gene data show CDR1 as LNHDA and CDR2 as SQIVND (reference sequence). The germline V and J ends were trimmed by 3 bases and 5 bases, with 16 bases remaining between them. CDR3 length: 15 residues. CDR3 region: CASSMTQGQGTEAFF. CDR3 nucleotides: TGTGCCAGTAGTATGACTCAGGGGCAAGGGACTGAAGCTTTCTTT.

CDR3 in amino acids: CASSPSGTHSNQPQHF. The CDR3 coding sequence is TGTGCCAGCAGCCCCTCCGGGACACATAGCAATCAGCCCCAGCATTTT. This chain links TRBV16 with TRBJ1-5, with TRBD1 as a possible D gene (6 bases). V was clipped by 4 bases and J by 0 bases, with 13 bases between them. This CDR3 has 16 amino acids. Germline V lookup: CDR1 KGHSY, CDR2 FQNENV.

The chain joins TRBV9 to TRBJ1-1; TRBD1 matches at 7 bases. Germline V gene sequence: CDR1 SGDLS, CDR2 YYNGEE. There are 13 residues in the CDR3. After removal of 3 bases from V and 8 bases from J, the junction contained 7 bases not matched to a gene. The DNA for the CDR3 is TGTGCCAGCAGCGGGACAGGTCCAGAGGAAGCTTTCTTT. Translated: CASSGTGPEEAFF.

This clone was seen a few times. The CDR3 region has the DNA TGTGCCAGCAGCTTAGAGGCGGGGGCTCAGGAGCAGTACTTC. Amino acid sequence: CASSLEAGAQEQYF. The chain couples TRBV7-8 to TRBJ2-7; D is perhaps TRBD2 (7 bases). The CDR3 has 14 residues. With 1 base removed from V and 7 bases from J, the gap between germline ends came to 14 bases. Germline loops: CDR1 SGHVS, CDR2 FQNEAQ.

J is TRBJ1-1 and V is TRBV5-4, with D tentatively TRBD1 (5 bases). The CDR3 totals 14 residues. CDR1 is SGHNT, CDR2 YYREEE, per germline (reference sequence). The ends were cut back, 4 bases at V and 2 bases at J, with 12 bases in the middle. The CDR3: CASSPRALNTEAFF. Written as DNA, the CDR3 is TGTGCCAGCAGCCCCAGGGCCTTAAACACTGAAGCTTTCTTT.

This chain uses TRBV27 with TRBJ2-7; TRBD1 matches at 10 bases. J lost 4 bases, V lost 7 bases, and 4 bases had no gene match. The CDR3 extends over 13 amino acids. Germline CDR1 reads MNHEY; CDR2 reads SMNVEV (reference sequence). CDR3: CASKWDRGYEQYF. CDR3 coding DNA: TGTGCCAGCAAGTGGGACAGGGGATACGAGCAGTACTTC.

The chain recombines TRBV11-2 with TRBJ2-7; perhaps TRBD1 as D (6 bases). Trimming stripped 5 bases from V and 3 bases from J, with 11 bases between. The CDR3 totals 13 residues. CDR1 SGHAT and CDR2 FQNNGV come from the germline V gene. The CDR3 DNA follows: TGTGCCAGCAGCCCCTCACAGGGCTACGAGCAGTACGTC. This codes for CASSPSQGYEQYV.

The chain links TRBV10-1 to TRBJ2-7, with 7 bases that match TRBD1. The V segment lost 8 bases and the J segment 2 bases; nucleotides outside the gene matches: 12. This CDR3 has 15 residues. Germline V CDR1 and CDR2: WNHNN, SYGVQD (reference sequence). The CDR3 protein is CASALGQEAPYEQYV. As DNA, the CDR3 is TGCGCCAGCGCGCTCGGACAGGAGGCGCCCTACGAGCAGTACGTC.

This clone has just one count. The chain has TRBV27 and TRBJ1-5; tentatively, D is TRBD1 (6 bases). Germline assignment: CDR1 MNHEY and CDR2 SMNVEV (reference sequence). The length of the CDR3 is 14 residues. V lost 3 bases, J lost 2 bases, and 8 bases lay in between. This CDR3 is CASSLYRGNQPQHF. The CDR3 DNA reads as TGTGCCAGCAGTTTGTACAGGGGCAATCAGCCCCAGCATTTT.

This chain joins TRBV6-6 and TRBJ2-7; 9 bases line up with TRBD1. Trimming took 2 bases from V and 11 from J; bases not matched to a gene: 1. Germline V gene sequence: CDR1 MNHNY, CDR2 SVGAGI (reference sequence). The CDR3 totals 11 residues. CDR3 DNA sequence: TGTGCCAGCAGTTACGGGACAGGGAAGTACTTC. Translation gives CASSYGTGKYF.

The CDR3 here is CARTPGGCEQYF. CDR3 nucleotides: TGTGCCAGGACCCCGGGAGGGTGCGAGCAGTACTTC. The gene calls are TRBV25-1 and TRBJ2-7; the match to TRBD2 covers 8 bases. Trimming took 9 bases from V and 6 from J; bases not matched to a gene: 7. CDR1 and CDR2 (germline): MGHDK, SYGVNS. The CDR3 is 12 amino acids.

The chain employs TRBV4-1 and TRBJ2-7, with D uncertain. With 5 bases removed from V and 5 bases from J, the gap between germline ends came to 13 bases. The CDR3 extends over 13 amino acids. Germline loops: CDR1 MGHRA, CDR2 YSYEKL. CDR3 region: CASSFPGSDEQYF. The CDR3 DNA sequence: TGCGCCAGCAGCTTTCCCGGAAGCGACGAGCAGTACTTC.

The chain is built from TRBV9 and TRBJ2-7, with D uncertain. The germline V gene encodes CDR1 SGDLS and CDR2 YYNGEE. V was trimmed by 0 bases and J by 5 bases, leaving 12 bases between them. The CDR3 is 14 amino acids. The CDR3 DNA sequence: TGTGCCAGCAGCGTAGTCCCAGGTCTCCACGAGCAGTACTTC. Residues: CASSVVPGLHEQYF.

The chain recombines TRBV15 with TRBJ2-7, with 8 bases that match TRBD1. The CDR3 runs to 13 residues. The ends lost 5 bases at V and 5 bases at J; junction bases unmatched: 5. The germline gives CDR1 LNHNV, CDR2 YYDKDF (reference sequence). The CDR3 region is CATSGQGRDEQYF. CDR3 nucleotide sequence: TGTGCCACCAGCGGACAGGGACGGGACGAGCAGTACTTC.

The V and J genes are TRBV6-5 and TRBJ2-7; TRBD2 matches at 7 bases. The J segment lost 1 base and the V segment lost 2 bases, leaving 2 bases of the junction unmatched. The CDR3 extends over 14 amino acids. Germline loops: CDR1 MNHEY, CDR2 SVGAGI. The CDR3 DNA sequence: TGTGCCAGCAGTTACGGGGGGGGGTCCTACGAGCAGTACTTC. This gives the protein CASSYGGGSYEQYF.

This clone is a singleton in its sample. The V and J genes are TRBV14 and TRBJ2-7, with 9 positions matching TRBD1. Trimming removed 0 bases from V and 2 bases from J; junction bases left unmatched: 14. The CDR3 has 19 residues. Germline V gene lookup returns CDR1 SGHDN and CDR2 FVKESK. The CDR3 DNA sequence: TGTGCCAGCAGCCAAGATCTTATGGAAACGAGACAGGGGGCCTACGAGCAGTACTTC. Its protein product is CASSQDLMETRQGAYEQYF. Full variable domain (missing parts from reference TRBV14 and TRBJ2-7): EAGVTQFPSHSVIEKGQTVTLRCDPISGHDNLYWYRRVMGKEIKFLLHFVKESKQDESGMPNNRFLAERTGGTYSTLKVQPAELEDSGVYFCASSQDLMETRQGAYEQYFGPGTRLTVT.

The rearrangement uses TRBV2 and TRBJ1-6, with TRBD1 as a possible D gene (5 bases). The CDR3 is 13 residues long. Trimming removed 4 bases from V and 10 bases from J, with 11 bases in between. From germline, CDR1 is SNHLY and CDR2 FYNNEI. The CDR3 sequence: CASSVGRGSPLHF. CDR3 nucleotides: TGTGCCAGCAGTGTGGGGAGGGGCTCACCCCTCCACTTT.

The chain recombines TRBV4-1 with TRBJ2-5, with D unclear. The DNA matches TRBJ2-7 better at its end, which makes the J call doubtful. CDR1 and CDR2 from the germline V gene are MGHRA and YSYEKL. The CDR3 is 13 amino acids. DNA for the CDR3: TGCGCCAGCAGCCACCCCGTTAAGAACGAGCAGTACTTC. Translating it yields CASSHPVKNEQYF.

The chain carries TRBV6-6 and TRBJ1-2, with 7 bases that match TRBD1. This CDR3 spans 14 amino acids. The V gene's germline CDR1 is MNHNY and CDR2 SVGAGI (reference sequence). V shed 4 bases and J 4 bases; nucleotides not matched to a gene: 6. The DNA of the CDR3 is TGTGCCAGCAGTTCGGGACAGTTACTCTATGGCTACACCTTC. Protein sequence: CASSSGQLLYGYTF.

The V and J genes are TRBV11-2 and TRBJ1-3; tentatively, D is TRBD1 (5 bases). The CDR3 consists of 14 residues. Trimming removed 7 bases at V and 0 bases at J, with 10 bases between. Germline-derived CDR1 and CDR2 are SGHAT and FQNNGV. The CDR3 reads CASNTGDSGNTIYF. The CDR3 nucleotides read TGTGCCAGCAACACAGGCGACTCTGGAAACACCATATATTTT.

In this sample, this clone turned up once. CDR3 sequence: CASAISGASYEQYF. CDR3 sequence (DNA): TGTGCCAGCGCTATAAGCGGAGCCTCCTACGAGCAGTACTTC. The genes are TRBV11-2 and TRBJ2-7; a weak D match, TRBD2 (5 bases). Per the germline V gene, CDR1 is SGHAT and CDR2 is FQNNGV. The CDR3 length is 14 residues. V lost 8 bases, J lost 0 bases, and 14 bases lay in between. The complete variable domain, with remaining parts taken from reference TRBV11-2 and TRBJ2-7, reads EAGVAQSPRYKIIEKRQSVAFWCNPISGHATLYWYQQILGQGPKLLIQFQNNGVVDDSQLPKDRFSAERLKGVDSTLKIQPAKLEDSAVYLCASAISGASYEQYFGPGTRLTVT.

The CDR3: CASSLRITGYTF. CDR3 in DNA: TGTGCCAGCAGCTTGAGGATAACTGGCTACACCTTC. The chain carries TRBV13 and TRBJ1-2; D remains unclear. CDR3 size: 12 residues. The germline V gene has CDR1 PRHDT and CDR2 FYEKMQ (reference sequence). V lost 3 bases to trimming and J lost 7 bases, with 9 bases between them. The whole variable domain, remainder taken from reference TRBV13 and TRBJ1-2, is AAGVIQSPRHLIKEKRETATLKCYPIPRHDTVYWYQQGPGQDPQFLISFYEKMQSDKGSIPDRFSAQQFSDYHSELNMSSLELGDSALYFCASSLRITGYTFGSGTRLTVV.

This chain uses TRBV15 with TRBJ2-1; D is perhaps TRBD2 (5 bases). The length of the CDR3 is 12 residues. CDR1 and CDR2 from the germline V gene are LNHNV and YYDKDF (reference sequence). Trimming shortened V by 0 bases and J by 9 bases, and 6 bases separated the two germline ends. CDR3 nucleotides: TGTGCCACCAGCAGAGAGGGGAGTGAGCAGTTCTTC. Translating gives CATSREGSEQFF. The full variable domain, in which reference TRBV15 and TRBJ2-1 provide the parts outside the CDR3, is DAMVIQNPRYQVTQFGKPVTLSCSQTLNHNVMYWYQQKSSQAPKLLFHYYDKDFNNEADTPDNFQSRRPNTSFCFLDIRSPGLGDTAMYLCATSREGSEQFFGPGTRLTVL.

The chain is built from TRBV15 and TRBJ1-5; perhaps TRBD1 as D (6 bases). The germline V and J ends were trimmed by 4 bases and 6 bases, with 10 bases remaining between them. The CDR3 consists of 13 residues. Germline values: CDR1 LNHNV, CDR2 YYDKDF (reference sequence). The CDR3 region is CATSKQGPQPQHF. For the CDR3, the DNA is TGTGCCACCAGCAAACAGGGCCCTCAGCCCCAGCATTTT.

The chain employs TRBV9 and TRBJ1-6; D might be TRBD1 (6 bases). This CDR3 is built from 15 residues. Trimming left V 3 bases short and J 6 bases short, with 13 bases between. Germline-derived CDR1 and CDR2 are SGDLS and YYNGEE. This CDR3 is CASSEAGVANSPLHF. CDR3 DNA sequence: TGTGCCAGCAGCGAGGCAGGGGTAGCTAATTCACCCCTCCACTTT.